This is a list of T cell receptor beta chains from one sample in a study of technical replicates of blood from a handful of donors. Here immunoSEQ multiplex PCR was the method, and the copy in TCRdb shows in-frame clones only, minus some. The table lists 60,000 to 90,000 clones, just under 97% of them singletons. The sequenced material came from T cells isolated from PBMCs. All receptors derive from a human donor in good health. Both conserved end residues are part of each CDR3. The D gene is left open where the match is weak.

j_call d_call v_call cdr3_aa cdr3_nt
TRBJ2-1 . TRBV28 CASSLSSRGAGYNEQFF TGTGCCAGCAGTTTATCTTCCAGGGGGGCTGGCTACAATGAGCAGTTCTTC
TRBJ2-1 TRBD2 TRBV9 CASSVAGGQDEQFF TGTGCCAGCAGCGTAGCGGGGGGGCAAGATGAGCAGTTCTTC
TRBJ2-5 TRBD2 TRBV5-1 CASSLGGGETQYF TGCGCCAGCAGCTTGGGGGGGGGAGAGACCCAGTACTTC
TRBJ2-3 . TRBV7-9 CASSDEPGGTDTQYF TGTGCCAGCAGCGATGAACCCGGGGGCACAGATACGCAGTATTTT
TRBJ1-5 . TRBV5-1 CASSLGWDSNQPQHF TGCGCCAGCAGCTTGGGTTGGGACTCCAATCAGCCCCAGCATTTT
TRBJ2-1 . TRBV4-1 CASSQPTANNEQFF TGCGCCAGCAGCCAACCGACAGCCAACAATGAGCAGTTCTTC
TRBJ1-6 . TRBV7-9 CASSLAGGGSYNSPLHF TGTGCCAGCAGCTTAGCCGGGGGTGGGTCCTATAATTCACCCCTCCACTTT
TRBJ1-2 TRBD1 TRBV10-3 CAIRTPGGQGYYGYTF TGTGCCATCAGAACCCCGGGAGGACAGGGGTACTATGGCTACACCTTC
TRBJ2-5 . TRBV5-1 CASSRNQGYQETQYF TGCGCCAGCAGCCGAAATCAGGGGTACCAAGAGACCCAGTACTTC
TRBJ2-5 TRBD1 TRBV15 CATSRARTGETQYF TGTGCCACCAGCAGGGCTCGGACAGGGGAGACCCAGTACTTC
TRBJ2-3 . TRBV19 CASSVNRGTDTQYF TGTGCCAGTAGTGTAAACAGGGGCACAGATACGCAGTATTTT
TRBJ1-1 TRBD1 TRBV7-9 CASSLGTGGHTEAFF TGTGCCAGCAGCTTAGGGACAGGGGGCCACACTGAAGCTTTCTTT
TRBJ2-3 . TRBV30 CAWRISAGHTQYF TGTGCCTGGAGAATATCCGCAGGGCATACGCAGTATTTT
TRBJ2-5 TRBD2 TRBV7-9 CASSLGTTAQETQYF TGTGCCAGCAGCCTTGGGACTACGGCACAAGAGACCCAGTACTTC
TRBJ1-5 . TRBV4-1 CASSQDSGGSNQPQHF TGCGCCAGCAGCCAAGATAGTGGCGGTAGCAATCAGCCCCAGCATTTT
TRBJ2-1 . TRBV25-1 CASSGTVYNEQFF TGTGCCAGCAGTGGCACAGTCTACAATGAGCAGTTCTTC
TRBJ2-7 TRBD2 TRBV15 CATSRAWAGEVYEQYF TGTGCCACCAGCAGAGCGTGGGCGGGAGAGGTCTACGAGCAGTACTTC
TRBJ2-2 TRBD1 TRBV6-5 CASNRGTGELFF TGTGCTTCGAACAGGGGGACCGGGGAGCTGTTTTTT
TRBJ2-1 . TRBV30 CAWSVFTDEQFF TGTGCCTGGAGTGTATTCACTGATGAGCAGTTCTTC
TRBJ1-6 . TRBV29-1 CSVAAQGHLHF TGCAGCGTCGCCGCGCAGGGGCACCTCCACTTT
TRBJ1-6 . TRBV13 CASSLKQGKWSPLHF TGTGCCAGCAGCTTAAAACAGGGCAAATGGTCACCCCTCCACTTT
TRBJ2-5 . TRBV5-1 CASSFGGDPETQYF TGCGCCAGCAGCTTCGGAGGGGACCCAGAGACCCAGTACTTC
TRBJ2-3 TRBD2 TRBV11-2 CASSLAGGGYTDTQYF TGTGCCAGCAGCTTAGCGGGCGGGGGTTACACAGATACGCAGTATTTT
TRBJ2-2 TRBD2 TRBV9 CASSTTSVGFGELFF TGTGCCAGCAGCACGACTAGCGTTGGATTCGGGGAGCTGTTTTTT
TRBJ2-2 TRBD1 TRBV7-3 CASSLKDRANTGELFF TGTGCCAGCAGCTTAAAGGACAGGGCAAACACCGGGGAGCTGTTTTTT